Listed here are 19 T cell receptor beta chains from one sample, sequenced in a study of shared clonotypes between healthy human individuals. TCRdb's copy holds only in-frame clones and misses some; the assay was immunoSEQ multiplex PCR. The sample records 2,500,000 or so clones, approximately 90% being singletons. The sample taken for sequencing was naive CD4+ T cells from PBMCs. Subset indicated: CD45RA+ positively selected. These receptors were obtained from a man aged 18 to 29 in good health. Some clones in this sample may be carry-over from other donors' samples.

The CDR3 region is CASSFPAIPGSTEAFF. CDR3 sequence (DNA): TGTGCCAGCAGTTTTCCCGCCATCCCGGGGAGCACTGAAGCTTTCTTT. The rearrangement uses TRBV28 and TRBJ1-1; D not resolved. Trimming stripped 3 bases from V and 4 bases from J, with 18 bases between. Germline loops: CDR1 MDHEN, CDR2 SYDVKM. This CDR3 contains 16 residues. Drawing the rest from reference TRBV28 and TRBJ1-1, the complete variable domain is DVKVTQSSRYLVKRTGEKVFLECVQDMDHENMFWYRQDPGLGLRLIYFSYDVKMKEKGDIPEGYSVSREKKERFSLILESASTNQTSMYLCASSFPAIPGSTEAFFGQGTRLTVV.

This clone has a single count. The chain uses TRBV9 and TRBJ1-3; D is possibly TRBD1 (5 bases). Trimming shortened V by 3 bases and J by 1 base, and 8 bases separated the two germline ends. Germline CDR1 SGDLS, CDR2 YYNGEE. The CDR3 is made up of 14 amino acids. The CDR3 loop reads CASSGQLSGNTIYF. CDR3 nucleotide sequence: TGTGCCAGCAGCGGACAGCTATCTGGAAACACCATATATTTT.

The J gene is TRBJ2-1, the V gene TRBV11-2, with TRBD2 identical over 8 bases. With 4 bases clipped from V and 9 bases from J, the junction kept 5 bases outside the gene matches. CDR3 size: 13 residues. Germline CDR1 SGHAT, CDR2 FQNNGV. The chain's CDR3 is CASSSRLASEQFF. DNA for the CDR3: TGTGCCAGCAGCTCCCGACTAGCGAGTGAGCAGTTCTTC.

In DNA, the CDR3 is TGTGCCAGTAGTATAGATACGCGAAGACCGGGACAGGGGATTCGGCGGGCCTTTAACTATGGCTACACCTTC. Its protein is CASSIDTRRPGQGIRRAFNYGYTF. The chain is built from TRBV19 and TRBJ1-2; TRBD1 matches at 10 bases. Per germline, CDR1 LNHDA and CDR2 SQIVND (reference sequence). CDR3 length equals 24 residues. V lost 0 bases to trimming and J lost 1 base; unmatched junction nucleotides: 26.

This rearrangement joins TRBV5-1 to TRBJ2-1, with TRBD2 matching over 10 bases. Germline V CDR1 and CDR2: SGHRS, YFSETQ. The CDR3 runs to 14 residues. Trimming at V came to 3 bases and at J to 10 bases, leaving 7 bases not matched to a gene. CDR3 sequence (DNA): TGCGCCAGCAGCTCTCTAGCGGGAGTAGACGAGCAGTTCTTC. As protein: CASSSLAGVDEQFF.

CDR3 coding DNA: TGTGCCAGCAGCCCTATTCGTGACTCATTAAATACCTACGAGCAGTACTTC. Translation: CASSPIRDSLNTYEQYF. The rearrangement links TRBV7-2 to TRBJ2-7; D call uncertain. This CDR3 is 17 amino acids long. The germline V gene encodes CDR1 SGHTA and CDR2 FQGNSA. The V and J ends lost 5 bases and 2 bases respectively, with 22 bases between them.

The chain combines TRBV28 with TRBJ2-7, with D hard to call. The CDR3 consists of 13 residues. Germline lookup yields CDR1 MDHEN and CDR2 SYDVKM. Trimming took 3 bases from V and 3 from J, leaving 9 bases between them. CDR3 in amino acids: CASSFSAYYEQYF. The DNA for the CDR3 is TGTGCCAGCAGTTTTTCCGCCTACTACGAGCAGTACTTC.

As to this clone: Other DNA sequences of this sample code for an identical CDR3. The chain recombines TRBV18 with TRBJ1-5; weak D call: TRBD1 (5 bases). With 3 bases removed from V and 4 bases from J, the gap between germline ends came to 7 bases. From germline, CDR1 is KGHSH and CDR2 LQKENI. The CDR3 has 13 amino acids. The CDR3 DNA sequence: TGTGCCAGCTCACCCGGGGCAAATCAGCCCCAGCATTTT. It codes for CASSPGANQPQHF.

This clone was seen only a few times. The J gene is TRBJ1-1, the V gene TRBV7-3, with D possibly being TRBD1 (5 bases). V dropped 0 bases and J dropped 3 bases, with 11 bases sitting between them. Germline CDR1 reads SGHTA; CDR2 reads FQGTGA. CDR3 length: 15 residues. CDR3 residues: CASSLTGGEDTEAFF. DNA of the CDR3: TGTGCCAGCAGCTTAACGGGAGGGGAAGACACTGAAGCTTTCTTT.

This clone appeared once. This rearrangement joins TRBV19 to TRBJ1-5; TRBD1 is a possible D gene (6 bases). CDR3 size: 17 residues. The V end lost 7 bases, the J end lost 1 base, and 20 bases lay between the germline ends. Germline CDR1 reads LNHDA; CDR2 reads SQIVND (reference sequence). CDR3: CASTAAGHQGSNQPQHF. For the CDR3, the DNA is TGTGCCAGTACCGCCGCGGGACACCAAGGCAGCAATCAGCCCCAGCATTTT.

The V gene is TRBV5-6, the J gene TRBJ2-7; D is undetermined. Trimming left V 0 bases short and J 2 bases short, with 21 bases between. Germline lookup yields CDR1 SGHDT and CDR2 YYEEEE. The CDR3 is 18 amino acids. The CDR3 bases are TGTGCCAGCAGCTTGGGCTTTTGGGCGGTAACGAGACCCTACGAGCAGTACTTC. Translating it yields CASSLGFWAVTRPYEQYF. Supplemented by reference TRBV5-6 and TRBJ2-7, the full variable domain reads DAGVTQSPTHLIKTRGQQVTLRCSPKSGHDTVSWYQQALGQGPQFIFQYYEEEERQRGNFPDRFSGHQFPNYSSELNVNALLLGDSALYLCASSLGFWAVTRPYEQYFGPGTRLTVT.

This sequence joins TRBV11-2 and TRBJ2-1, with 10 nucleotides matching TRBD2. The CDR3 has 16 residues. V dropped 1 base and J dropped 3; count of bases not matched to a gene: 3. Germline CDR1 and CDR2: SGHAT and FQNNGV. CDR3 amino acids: CASSLGASGGYNEQFF. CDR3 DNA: TGTGCCAGCAGCTTAGGAGCTAGCGGGGGCTACAATGAGCAGTTCTTC.

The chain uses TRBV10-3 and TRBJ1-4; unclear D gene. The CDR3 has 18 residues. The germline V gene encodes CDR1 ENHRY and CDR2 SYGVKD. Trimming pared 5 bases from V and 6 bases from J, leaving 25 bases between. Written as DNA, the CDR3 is TGTGCCATCAGTCAAAACCGGGCCGGCACGGCAAAAGATGAAAAACTGTTTTTT. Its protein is CAISQNRAGTAKDEKLFF.

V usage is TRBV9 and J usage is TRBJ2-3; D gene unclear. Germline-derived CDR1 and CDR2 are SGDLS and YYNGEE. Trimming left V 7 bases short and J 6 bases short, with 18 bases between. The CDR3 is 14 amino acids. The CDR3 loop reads CASATAPHPDTQYF. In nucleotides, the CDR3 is TGTGCCAGCGCTACAGCCCCCCACCCGGATACGCAGTATTTT.

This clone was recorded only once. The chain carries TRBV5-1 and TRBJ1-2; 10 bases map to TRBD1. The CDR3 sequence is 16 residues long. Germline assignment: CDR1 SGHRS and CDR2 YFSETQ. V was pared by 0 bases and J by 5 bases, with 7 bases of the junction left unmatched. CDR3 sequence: CASSLAGTGVGYGYTF. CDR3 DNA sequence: TGCGCCAGCAGCTTGGCCGGGACAGGGGTCGGATATGGCTACACCTTC.

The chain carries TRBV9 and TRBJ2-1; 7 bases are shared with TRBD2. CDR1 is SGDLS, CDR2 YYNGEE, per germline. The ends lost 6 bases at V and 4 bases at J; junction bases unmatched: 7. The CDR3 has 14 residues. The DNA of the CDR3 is TGTGCCAGCACCCCGGGGACTACTTACAATGAGCAGTTCTTC. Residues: CASTPGTTYNEQFF.

The CDR3 region is CASSDVWGIQYF. For the CDR3, the DNA is TGTGCCAGCAGTGACGTCTGGGGCATTCAGTACTTC. The rearrangement links TRBV6-4 to TRBJ2-4; D ambiguous. Germline V gene lookup returns CDR1 MRHNA and CDR2 SNTAGT. CDR3 length: 12 residues. V dropped 2 bases and J dropped 9 bases, with 8 bases sitting between them.

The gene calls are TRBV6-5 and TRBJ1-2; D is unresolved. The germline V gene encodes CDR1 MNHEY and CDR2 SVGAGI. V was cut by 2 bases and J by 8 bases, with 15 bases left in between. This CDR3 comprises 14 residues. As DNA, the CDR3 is TGTGCCAGCAGTTACCGCCTGGGCGGGGAAGGCTACACCTTC. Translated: CASSYRLGGEGYTF.

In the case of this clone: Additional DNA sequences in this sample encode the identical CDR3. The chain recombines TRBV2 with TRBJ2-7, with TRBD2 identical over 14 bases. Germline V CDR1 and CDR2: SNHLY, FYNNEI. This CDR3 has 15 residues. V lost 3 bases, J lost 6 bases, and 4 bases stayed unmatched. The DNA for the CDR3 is TGTGCCAGCAGTGAGGAGACTAGCGGGAGGGGCGAGCAGTACTTC. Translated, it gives CASSEETSGRGEQYF.